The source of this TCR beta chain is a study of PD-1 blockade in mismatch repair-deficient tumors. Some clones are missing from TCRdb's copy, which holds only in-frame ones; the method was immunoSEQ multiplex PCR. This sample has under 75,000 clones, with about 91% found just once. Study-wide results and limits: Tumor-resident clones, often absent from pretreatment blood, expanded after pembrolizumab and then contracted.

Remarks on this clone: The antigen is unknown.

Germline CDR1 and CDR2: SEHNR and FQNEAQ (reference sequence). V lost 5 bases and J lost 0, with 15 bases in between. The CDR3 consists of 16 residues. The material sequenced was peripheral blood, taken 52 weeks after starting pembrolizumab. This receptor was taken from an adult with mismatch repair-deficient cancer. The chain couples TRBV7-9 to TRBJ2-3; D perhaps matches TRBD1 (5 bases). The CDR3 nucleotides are TGTGCCAGCAGCCTGACAGAGGTGGATAGCACAGATACGCAGTATTTT. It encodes CASSLTEVDSTDTQYF.